The clone carrying this T cell receptor (beta chain) was found once. Patients in Seattle were enrolled during active infection, then followed longitudinally. In the original workflow: Amplification from reference gene primers served as the basis for estimated nucleated cell counts. The repertoire was sequenced with immunoSEQ multiplex PCR; TCRdb's copy has only in-frame clones and lacks some. The DNA gave D and trimming, while V, J and clone size come from that table. The table lists over 150,000 clones, around nine tenths of them singletons, with around 12% in the top ten. The CDR3 has 19 residues. Per germline, CDR1 SEHNR and CDR2 FQNEAQ (reference sequence). Losses at the gene ends were 1 base for V and 6 bases for J; bases not matched to a gene: 13. The data were taken from a study of blood T cell repertoires in COVID-19. Study context: Sample material is recorded as cDNA or gDNA derived from T cells, B-cell-depleted T cells, or PBMCs.

V and J are TRBV7-9 and TRBJ2-1; 12 bases align to TRBD2. Material: peripheral blood. The clonotype comes from a woman in her seventies with COVID-19, enrolled during active disease. CDR3 in DNA: TGTGCCAGCAGCTTAGTATGGGAGGTACTAGCGGGAGGTGGCAATGAGCAGTTCTTC. Its translation is CASSLVWEVLAGGGNEQFF.